The sequence of this T cell receptor (beta chain) was determined in a study of blood T cell repertoires in COVID-19. The assay was immunoSEQ multiplex PCR, and TCRdb's table has in-frame clones only and misses some. The sample lists fewer than 250,000 clones; approximately 83% were seen once. CDR3 length: 13 residues. The V gene lost 3 bases and the J gene lost 8 bases, with 11 bases spanning the gap. Germline V lookup: CDR1 LGHNA, CDR2 YSLEER. The TCR sequence derives from a woman aged 40 to 55 with active or convalescent COVID-19. Sequencing was performed on peripheral blood. The J gene is TRBJ2-1, the V gene TRBV4-3, with D possibly TRBD2 on 6 matching bases. CDR3 coding DNA: TGCGCCAGCAGCCAGAGACTAGGCGATGAGCAGTTCTTC. The encoded protein is CASSQRLGDEQFF.